This TCR beta chain was documented in a study of shared clonotypes between healthy human individuals. Study overall: Donors had three CD4 naive, three CD4 memory, two CD8 naive and one CD8 memory plate apiece.

Repertoires were generated with immunoSEQ multiplex PCR, while TCRdb's copy carries only in-frame clones and drops some. The table includes roughly 2.4 million clones, around 95% detected once. The germline CDR1 and CDR2 sequences are SGHTA and FQGNSA. This CDR3 spans 16 amino acids. Trimming pared 4 bases from V and 5 bases from J, leaving 20 bases between. A word on this clone: Its cognate antigen is unknown.

The donors were all Caucasian adults (living in Nashville, Tennessee). Findings and limits, study-wide: Represented genetic and exposure-history diversity was restricted by having few donors. The generation probabilities recorded for non-shared clonotypes fell below those of clonotypes shared by all four donors.

This sequence joins TRBV7-2 and TRBJ2-5; a possible D gene is TRBD2 (5 bases). The sequenced sample consisted of naive CD4+ T cells sorted from blood. Indicated subset: CD45RA+ positively selected. The receptor was isolated from a young man in good health. DNA of the CDR3: TGTGCCAGCAGCTCAAACCCAAGCGGTAACGGGGAGACCCAGTACTTC. Residues: CASSSNPSGNGETQYF.